Sequencing of this T cell receptor beta chain was carried out in a study of blood T cell repertoires in COVID-19. Residents of about two dozen US areas, aged about 18 to 95 years, made up the participants. The CDR3 spans 16 residues. The germline gives CDR1 SEHNR, CDR2 FQNEAQ (reference sequence). Trimming pared 0 bases from V and 3 bases from J, leaving 14 bases between. This clone was observed a handful of times. As originally analysed: For nucleated cells, counts were estimated from reference gene primer amplification. TCRdb's copy holds only in-frame clones and misses some; the assay was immunoSEQ multiplex PCR. The DNA gave D and trimming, while V, J and clone size come from that table. The sample has 200,000 to 300,000 clones; 85% to 90% are singletons.

The chain is built from TRBV7-9 and TRBJ1-2; the D gene is possibly TRBD1 (6 bases). Specimen: PBMCs or T cells enriched from blood (not recorded which). The sequence came from a man aged 50 to 60 who had been exposed to COVID-19. CDR3 sequence reads: CASSLANPGEHYGYTF. As DNA, the CDR3 is TGTGCCAGCAGCTTAGCAAATCCAGGGGAGCACTATGGCTACACCTTC.